The sample holds a few counts of the clone carrying this T cell receptor beta chain. Its antigen is as yet unknown. The sample belongs to a study of OX40 agonist ivuxolimab in advanced cancers. V lost 0 bases, J lost 5 bases, and 11 bases lay in between. The CDR3 spans 14 residues. Germline V lookup: CDR1 LNHNV, CDR2 YYDKDF (reference sequence). Measured with immunoSEQ multiplex PCR; TCRdb has only the in-frame clones, and not every one. The sample consists of roughly 87,000 clones, roughly 88% of them appearing once. Whole-study findings and limits: In the 0.1-3.0 mg/kg groups, partial responders showed among the lowest expansion.

The source is an adult with an advanced solid tumor such as melanoma, head and neck, liver or kidney cancer. The sequences come from CD4+ or CD8+ T cells sorted from blood, collected in a trial of the OX40 agonist ivuxolimab. The rearrangement uses TRBV15 and TRBJ2-7, with D hard to call. The CDR3 sequence is CATSRDLIEHEQYF. Written as DNA, the CDR3 is TGTGCCACCAGCAGAGATCTGATAGAGCACGAGCAGTACTTC.